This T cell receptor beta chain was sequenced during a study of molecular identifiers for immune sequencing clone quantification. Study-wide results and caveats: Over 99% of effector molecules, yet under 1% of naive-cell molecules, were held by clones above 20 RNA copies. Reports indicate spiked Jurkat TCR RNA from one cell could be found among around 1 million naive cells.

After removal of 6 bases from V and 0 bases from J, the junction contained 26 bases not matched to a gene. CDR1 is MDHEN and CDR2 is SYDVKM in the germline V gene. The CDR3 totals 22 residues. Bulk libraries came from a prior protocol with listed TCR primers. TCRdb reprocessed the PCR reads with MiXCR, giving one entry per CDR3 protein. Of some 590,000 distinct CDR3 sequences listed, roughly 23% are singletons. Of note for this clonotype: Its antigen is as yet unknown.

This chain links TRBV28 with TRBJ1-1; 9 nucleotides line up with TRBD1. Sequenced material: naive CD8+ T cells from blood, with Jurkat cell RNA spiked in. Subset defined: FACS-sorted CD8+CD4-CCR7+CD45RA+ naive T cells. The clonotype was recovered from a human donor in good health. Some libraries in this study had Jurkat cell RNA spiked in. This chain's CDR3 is CASSRLTFRSGTGGMVNTEAFF. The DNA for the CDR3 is TGTGCCAGCAGCCGACTCACCTTTCGGTCGGGCACAGGGGGCATGGTGAACACTGAAGCTTTCTTT. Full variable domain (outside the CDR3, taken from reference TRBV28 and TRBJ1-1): DVKVTQSSRYLVKRTGEKVFLECVQDMDHENMFWYRQDPGLGLRLIYFSYDVKMKEKGDIPEGYSVSREKKERFSLILESASTNQTSMYLCASSRLTFRSGTGGMVNTEAFFGQGTRLTVV.